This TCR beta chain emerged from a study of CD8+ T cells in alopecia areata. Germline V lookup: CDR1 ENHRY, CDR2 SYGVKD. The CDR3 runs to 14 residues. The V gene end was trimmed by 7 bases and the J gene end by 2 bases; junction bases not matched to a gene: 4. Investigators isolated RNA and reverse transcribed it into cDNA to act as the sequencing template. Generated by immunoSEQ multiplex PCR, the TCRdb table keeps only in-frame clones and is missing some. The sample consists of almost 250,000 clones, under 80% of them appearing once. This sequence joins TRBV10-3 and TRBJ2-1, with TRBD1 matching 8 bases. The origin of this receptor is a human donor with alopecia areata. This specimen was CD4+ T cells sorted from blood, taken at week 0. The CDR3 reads CAITPDRAYNEQFF. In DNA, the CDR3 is TGTGCCATCACTCCGGACAGGGCCTACAATGAGCAGTTCTTC.